Below, 27 T cell receptor beta chains from the same sample are listed, as sequenced in a study of technical replicates of blood from several donors. The assay was immunoSEQ multiplex PCR, and TCRdb's table has in-frame clones only and misses some. The sample has roughly 93,000 clones; 90% to 96% are singletons. Input material: T cells isolated from PBMCs. The receptors stem from a human donor in good health.

The CDR3 sequence: CASSLSRGQGNSPLHF. As DNA, the CDR3 is TGTGCCAGCAGTTTATCGAGGGGACAGGGCAATTCACCCCTCCACTTT. V is TRBV27 and J is TRBJ1-6; 9 bases agree with TRBD1. V was clipped by 0 bases and J by 7 bases; unmatched bases: 4. From germline, CDR1 is MNHEY and CDR2 SMNVEV (reference sequence). The CDR3 length is 16 residues.

The chain has TRBV5-6 and TRBJ1-5; D is ambiguous. V dropped 4 bases and J dropped 6 bases, with 11 bases sitting between them. Germline V gives CDR1 SGHDT, CDR2 YYEEEE. This CDR3 region has 13 residues. The CDR3 sequence: CASSGSAGQPQHF. DNA for the CDR3: TGTGCCAGCAGCGGGTCTGCGGGTCAGCCCCAGCATTTT.

Of note for this clone: Distinct nucleotide sequences in the sample also encode this CDR3. The chain carries TRBV6-5 and TRBJ2-7, with a tentative D call TRBD2 (5 bases). V lost 4 bases to trimming and J lost 2 bases, with 9 bases between them. From germline, CDR1 is MNHEY and CDR2 SVGAGI. This CDR3 comprises 13 residues. The CDR3 sequence: CASSSTGTYEQYF. Here the CDR3 DNA reads TGTGCCAGCAGTTCCACCGGGACCTACGAGCAGTACTTC.

The V call is TRBV9, the J call TRBJ1-1; D perhaps matches TRBD1 (5 bases). With 7 bases removed from V and 1 base from J, the gap between germline ends came to 14 bases. The CDR3 is made up of 14 amino acids. Per the germline V gene, CDR1 is SGDLS and CDR2 is YYNGEE. The CDR3: CASPGRPKNTEAFF. The CDR3 coding sequence is TGTGCCAGCCCAGGGAGGCCGAAGAACACTGAAGCTTTCTTT. The entire variable domain, with the rest obtained from reference TRBV9 and TRBJ1-1, is as follows: DSGVTQTPKHLITATGQRVTLRCSPRSGDLSVYWYQQSLDQGLQFLIQYYNGEERAKGNILERFSAQQFPDLHSELNLSSLELGDSALYFCASPGRPKNTEAFFGQGTRLTVV.

In DNA, the CDR3 is TGTGCCAGCAGTTTCCCCTTCACAGATACGCAGTATTTT. Amino acids: CASSFPFTDTQYF. The chain employs TRBV27 and TRBJ2-3, with no clear D. CDR3 size: 13 residues. Germline CDR1 reads MNHEY; CDR2 reads SMNVEV (reference sequence). V was pared by 3 bases and J by 2 bases, with 6 bases between.

The chain uses TRBV7-6 and TRBJ1-2; weak D call: TRBD1 (5 bases). Per germline, CDR1 SGHVS and CDR2 FNYEAQ. V was cut by 4 bases and J by 5 bases, with 23 bases left in between. CDR3 length: 17 amino acids. CDR3 residues: CASSSGEGTYPRYGYTF. The CDR3 coding sequence is TGTGCCAGCAGCTCCGGGGAGGGGACCTACCCTAGGTATGGCTACACCTTC.

J is TRBJ2-1 and V is TRBV7-3; TRBD1 might be the D (8 bases). V was shortened by 8 bases and J by 2 bases, with 19 bases between the two germline ends. Germline V CDR1 and CDR2: SGHTA, FQGTGA. The CDR3 spans 16 residues. CDR3 nucleotide sequence: TGTGCCAGCTCAAAAAGGGGGGGACAGGCCTACAATGAGCAGTTCTTC. Protein sequence: CASSKRGGQAYNEQFF.

The chain combines TRBV7-3 with TRBJ1-1; 9 positions match TRBD1. With 5 bases clipped from V and 0 bases from J, the junction kept 4 bases outside the gene matches. Germline V gene data show CDR1 as SGHTA and CDR2 as FQGTGA. The CDR3 extends over 15 amino acids. CDR3 in amino acids: CASSRTGVMNTEAFF. As DNA, the CDR3 is TGTGCCAGCAGCAGGACAGGGGTCATGAACACTGAAGCTTTCTTT.

The table lists this clone with a count of one. The V call is TRBV5-4, the J call TRBJ2-7; TRBD2 matches at 7 bases. V shed 3 bases, J shed 1 base, and the junction held 7 bases outside the gene matches. CDR1 is SGHNT, CDR2 YYREEE, per germline (reference sequence). The CDR3 consists of 15 residues. Written as DNA, the CDR3 is TGTGCCAGCAGCTGGGAGGGCTTGGGGTCCTACGAGCAGTACTTC. Translated: CASSWEGLGSYEQYF.

The V call is TRBV20-1, the J call TRBJ1-2; D gene uncertain. The germline gives CDR1 DFQATT, CDR2 SNEGSKA (reference sequence). The CDR3 contains 10 residues. V lost 5 bases, J lost 8 bases, and 9 bases lay in between. CDR3 residues: CSARIRGYTF. The CDR3 bases are TGCAGTGCTCGGATCAGGGGCTACACCTTC.

V usage is TRBV10-2 and J usage is TRBJ2-7; 12 bases are a match to TRBD1. The CDR3 consists of 15 residues. Germline CDR1 and CDR2: WSHSY and SAAADI. The J segment lost 0 bases and the V segment lost 6 bases, leaving 3 bases of the junction unmatched. The CDR3 DNA reads as TGCGCCAGCAGGCCGGGACAGGGGGCCTCCTACGAGCAGTACTTC. Protein sequence: CASRPGQGASYEQYF.

This clone was found many times. This rearrangement joins TRBV25-1 to TRBJ1-6; 10 bases match TRBD1. Unmatched junction bases numbered 10, after V lost 3 bases and J lost 8 bases. This CDR3 region has 17 residues. CDR1 is MGHDK, CDR2 SYGVNS, per germline. CDR3 region: CASSDYWTGGLHSPLHF. CDR3 bases: TGTGCCAGCAGTGACTACTGGACAGGGGGTCTTCATTCACCCCTCCACTTT.

The rearrangement joins TRBV5-6 to TRBJ1-5; TRBD1 matches 7 bases. Looked up from germline, CDR1 is SGHDT and CDR2 is YYEEEE. V lost 1 base to trimming and J lost 0 bases; unmatched junction nucleotides: 7. The CDR3 consists of 17 residues. Written as DNA, the CDR3 is TGTGCCAGCAGCTTGACTCCCGGGACAGATAGCAATCAGCCCCAGCATTTT. It yields the protein CASSLTPGTDSNQPQHF.

The gene calls are TRBV5-1 and TRBJ2-2; D uncertain. Trimming shortened V by 2 bases and J by 1 base, and 12 bases separated the two germline ends. Germline lookup yields CDR1 SGHRS and CDR2 YFSETQ. CDR3 length equals 16 residues. The CDR3 sequence: CASSFSTLENTGELFF. The CDR3 DNA sequence: TGCGCCAGCAGCTTTTCGACATTGGAGAACACCGGGGAGCTGTTTTTT.

This rearrangement joins TRBV11-2 to TRBJ2-3; TRBD2 aligns across 7 bases. The CDR3 is 19 residues long. Germline V lookup: CDR1 SGHAT, CDR2 FQNNGV. Trimming removed 1 base from V and 0 bases from J; junction bases left unmatched: 13. The CDR3 reads CASSLVHGWERESTDTQYF. In DNA, the CDR3 is TGTGCCAGCAGCTTAGTGCACGGATGGGAGCGGGAAAGCACAGATACGCAGTATTTT.

The gene calls are TRBV19 and TRBJ2-1, with D tentatively TRBD1 (7 bases). The CDR3 runs to 13 residues. Trimming shortened V by 6 bases and J by 6 bases, and 12 bases separated the two germline ends. Germline-derived CDR1 and CDR2 are LNHDA and SQIVND (reference sequence). CDR3 nucleotide sequence: TGTGCCAGTAGCAGACAGGGAGGCAATGAGCAGTTCTTC. This gives the protein CASSRQGGNEQFF. Looking up the rest from reference TRBV19 and TRBJ2-1 gives the full variable domain: DGGITQSPKYLFRKEGQNVTLSCEQNLNHDAMYWYRQDPGQGLRLIYYSQIVNDFQKGDIAEGYSVSREKKESFPLTVTSAQKNPTAFYLCASSRQGGNEQFFGPGTRLTVL.

The chain is built from TRBV19 and TRBJ1-2, with 7 bases fitting TRBD1. The CDR3 is 18 residues long. Germline V lookup: CDR1 LNHDA, CDR2 SQIVND (reference sequence). With 5 bases clipped from V and 5 bases from J, the junction kept 20 bases outside the gene matches. CDR3 DNA: TGTGCCAGTAGTCTCCTCTCGGGGCCGCGGAGACAGGGATATGGCTACACCTTC. Protein product: CASSLLSGPRRQGYGYTF.

This chain joins TRBV9 and TRBJ2-5; D perhaps matches TRBD2 (6 bases). V was pared by 3 bases and J by 5 bases, with 20 bases between. CDR3 length: 16 amino acids. The germline V gene encodes CDR1 SGDLS and CDR2 YYNGEE. Here the CDR3 DNA reads TGTGCCAGCAGCGGGGGGGTGACCACCCGGAGGGAGACCCAGTACTTC. Its translation is CASSGGVTTRRETQYF.

The chain has TRBV5-4 and TRBJ1-1, with 10 bases fitting TRBD1. Germline CDR1 and CDR2: SGHNT and YYREEE (reference sequence). V was clipped by 3 bases and J by 0 bases; unmatched bases: 5. This CDR3 comprises 16 residues. The CDR3: CASSSPGTGVNTEAFF. CDR3 sequence (DNA): TGTGCCAGCAGCTCCCCCGGGACAGGGGTGAACACTGAAGCTTTCTTT. Combining the CDR3 with reference TRBV5-4 and TRBJ1-1 gives the whole variable domain ETGVTQSPTHLIKTRGQQVTLRCSSQSGHNTVSWYQQALGQGPQFIFQYYREEENGRGNFPPRFSGLQFPNYSSELNVNALELDDSALYLCASSSPGTGVNTEAFFGQGTRLTVV.

This sequence joins TRBV11-2 and TRBJ2-2; 10 nucleotides align to TRBD2. With 3 bases clipped from V and 6 bases from J, the junction kept 10 bases outside the gene matches. Germline CDR1 and CDR2: SGHAT and FQNNGV. The CDR3 contains 17 residues. CDR3 loop: CASSFPAGGPWSGELFF. The CDR3 DNA follows: TGTGCCAGCAGCTTCCCAGCGGGAGGGCCATGGTCCGGGGAGCTGTTTTTT. The full variable domain, rest sourced from reference TRBV11-2 and TRBJ2-2, is EAGVAQSPRYKIIEKRQSVAFWCNPISGHATLYWYQQILGQGPKLLIQFQNNGVVDDSQLPKDRFSAERLKGVDSTLKIQPAKLEDSAVYLCASSFPAGGPWSGELFFGEGSRLTVL.

The chain recombines TRBV9 with TRBJ2-7, with 12 bases fitting TRBD2. Germline loops: CDR1 SGDLS, CDR2 YYNGEE. The CDR3 is 14 residues long. The ends lost 4 bases at V and 6 bases at J; junction bases unmatched: 5. DNA for the CDR3: TGTGCCAGCAGCCTGGGACTAGCGGGTGTCGAGCAGTACTTC. It encodes CASSLGLAGVEQYF.

This clone was recorded once. Here the CDR3 reads CASSLAASGGKYNEQFF. CDR3 nucleotide sequence: TGTGCCAGCAGCTTAGCTGCTAGCGGGGGGAAGTACAATGAGCAGTTCTTC. This rearrangement joins TRBV7-6 to TRBJ2-1; TRBD2 matches at 11 bases. CDR1 is SGHVS and CDR2 is FNYEAQ in the germline V gene. With V trimmed by 0 bases and J by 4 bases, 5 bases remained unmatched. The CDR3 has 17 residues.

The V gene is TRBV5-4, the J gene TRBJ2-5, with 16 bases matching TRBD2. Germline-derived CDR1 and CDR2 are SGHNT and YYREEE (reference sequence). The CDR3 sequence is 17 residues long. V was clipped by 4 bases and J by 6 bases; unmatched bases: 9. CDR3 nucleotides: TGTGCCAGCAGCCAGGGACTAGCGGGAGGGCCGTCGAAGACCCAGTACTTC. Translating it yields CASSQGLAGGPSKTQYF.

In nucleotides, the CDR3 is TGTGCCAGCAGTAACACAGGGGGGACTGAAGCTTTCTTT. Its protein is CASSNTGGTEAFF. This rearrangement joins TRBV6-6 to TRBJ1-1; 8 bases are a match to TRBD1. This CDR3 spans 13 amino acids. CDR1 and CDR2 from the germline V gene are MNHNY and SVGAGI (reference sequence). The V segment lost 5 bases and the J segment 5 bases; nucleotides outside the gene matches: 4.

This clone was observed a single time. The CDR3 region is CASSMPTGTEITNTGELFF. The CDR3 DNA is TGTGCCAGCAGCATGCCCACCGGGACAGAAATTACGAACACCGGGGAGCTGTTTTTT. The chain recombines TRBV5-5 with TRBJ2-2; 7 bases align to TRBD1. The CDR3 loop spans 19 amino acids. The V gene's germline CDR1 is SGHKS and CDR2 YYEKEE (reference sequence). The V and J ends lost 4 bases and 0 bases, in that order; junction bases with no gene match: 15. Using reference TRBV5-5 and TRBJ2-2 for the parts outside the CDR3, the full variable domain is DAGVTQSPTHLIKTRGQQVTLRCSPISGHKSVSWYQQVLGQGPQFIFQYYEKEERGRGNFPDRFSARQFPNYSSELNVNALLLGDSALYLCASSMPTGTEITNTGELFFGEGSRLTVL.

V usage is TRBV5-4 and J usage is TRBJ1-3; D is ambiguous. CDR1 and CDR2 (germline): SGHNT, YYREEE (reference sequence). There are 16 residues in the CDR3. Trimming pared 0 bases from V and 1 base from J, leaving 11 bases between. CDR3 loop: CASSLDPGGSGNTIYF. Written as DNA, the CDR3 is TGTGCCAGCAGCTTGGACCCGGGAGGATCTGGAAACACCATATATTTT.

Only one count was recorded for this clone. This rearrangement joins TRBV10-1 to TRBJ2-3, with 10 positions matching TRBD2. The germline V gene encodes CDR1 WNHNN and CDR2 SYGVQD (reference sequence). The CDR3 consists of 15 residues. V lost 5 bases, J lost 5 bases, and 7 bases stayed unmatched. In DNA, the CDR3 is TGCGCCAGCAGTAGGCTAGCGGGAGTCGGAGATACGCAGTATTTT. Protein sequence: CASSRLAGVGDTQYF.